This T cell receptor (beta chain) was captured by sequencing in a study of T cell responses to AZD1222 COVID-19 vaccine. The repertoire was sequenced with immunoSEQ multiplex PCR; TCRdb's copy has only in-frame clones and lacks some. The repertoire has about 120,000 clones, roughly 91% of them found once; the top ten carry 4% to 4.5%. V dropped 1 base and J dropped 4 bases, with 7 bases sitting between them. The CDR3 loop spans 13 amino acids. About this clone itself: No antigen is known for it.

Study-wide results and caveats: CD4 TCRs covered the whole spike, strongest at regions 160-218 and 743-854. The breadth and depth of Spike-specific TCRs increased once two AZD1222 doses had been given. Seropositive at baseline were only a handful of AZD1222 recipients. Donors skewed white British and female; clonal diversity was possibly underestimated.

The specimen comprised peripheral blood, sampled on day 0 of AZD1222 vaccination. The V call is TRBV12-3 or TRBV12-4, the J call TRBJ1-1, with D unclear. The sequence came from an adult in good health. CDR3 sequence: CASSLDGPTEAFF. CDR3 nucleotides: TGTGCCAGCAGTTTAGATGGACCCACTGAAGCTTTCTTT.